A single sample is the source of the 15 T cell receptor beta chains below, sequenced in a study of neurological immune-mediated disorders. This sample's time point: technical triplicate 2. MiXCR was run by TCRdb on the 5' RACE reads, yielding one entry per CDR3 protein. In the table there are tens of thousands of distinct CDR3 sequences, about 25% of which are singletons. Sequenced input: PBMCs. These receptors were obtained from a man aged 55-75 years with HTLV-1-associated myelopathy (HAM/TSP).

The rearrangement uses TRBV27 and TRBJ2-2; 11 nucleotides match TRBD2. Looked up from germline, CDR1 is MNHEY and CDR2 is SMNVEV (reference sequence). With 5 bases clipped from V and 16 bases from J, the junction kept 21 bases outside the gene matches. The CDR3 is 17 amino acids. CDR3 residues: CASSGRLAGTDTGERFF. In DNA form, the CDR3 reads TGTGCCAGCAGTGGACGACTAGCGGGAACGGACACCGGGGAGAGGTTTTTT.

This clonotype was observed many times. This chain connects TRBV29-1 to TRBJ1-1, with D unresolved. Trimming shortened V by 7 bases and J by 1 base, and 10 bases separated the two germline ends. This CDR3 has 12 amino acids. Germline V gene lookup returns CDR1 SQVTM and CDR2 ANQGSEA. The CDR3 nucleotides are TGCAGCGCTGCCGTGTGGAACACTGAAGCTTTCTTT. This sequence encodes CSAAVWNTEAFF.

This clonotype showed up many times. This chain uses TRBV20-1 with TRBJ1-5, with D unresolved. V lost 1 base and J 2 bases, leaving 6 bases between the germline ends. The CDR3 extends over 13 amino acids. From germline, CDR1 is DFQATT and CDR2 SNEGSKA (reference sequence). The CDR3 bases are TGCAGTGCTAGAGTGGGCCGCAATCAGCCCCAGCATTTT. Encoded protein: CSARVGRNQPQHF.

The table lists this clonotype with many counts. CDR3 sequence reads: CASSQDPGRRSYEQYF. The CDR3 coding sequence is TGTGCCAGCAGCCAAGATCCGGGCAGGCGGTCCTACGAGCAGTACTTC. The chain links TRBV14 to TRBJ2-7; D remains unclear. The CDR3 extends over 16 amino acids. In germline, CDR1 is SGHDN, CDR2 FVKESK. V shed 0 bases and J shed 1 base, with 13 bases lying between them.

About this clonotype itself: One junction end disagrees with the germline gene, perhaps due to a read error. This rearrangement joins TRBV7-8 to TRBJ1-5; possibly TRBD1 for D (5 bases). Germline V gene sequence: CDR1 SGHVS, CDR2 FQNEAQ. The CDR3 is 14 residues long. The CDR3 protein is CASSLAGIHQPQHF. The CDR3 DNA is TGCGCCAGCAGCTTAGCAGGGATTCATCAGCCCCAGCATTTT.

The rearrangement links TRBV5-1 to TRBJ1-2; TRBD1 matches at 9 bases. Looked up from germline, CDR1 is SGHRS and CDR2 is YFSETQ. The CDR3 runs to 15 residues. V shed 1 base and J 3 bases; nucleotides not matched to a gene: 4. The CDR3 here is CASSLTTGGDYGYTF. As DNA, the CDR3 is TGCGCCAGCAGCTTGACCACAGGGGGCGACTATGGCTACACCTTC.

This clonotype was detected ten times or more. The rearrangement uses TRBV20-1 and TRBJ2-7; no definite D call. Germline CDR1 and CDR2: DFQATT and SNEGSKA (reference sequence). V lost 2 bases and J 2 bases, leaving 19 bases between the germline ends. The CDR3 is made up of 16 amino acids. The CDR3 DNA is TGCAGTGCTAGACCGTCCGACGGTCGTAATACCTACGAGCAGTACTTC. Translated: CSARPSDGRNTYEQYF.

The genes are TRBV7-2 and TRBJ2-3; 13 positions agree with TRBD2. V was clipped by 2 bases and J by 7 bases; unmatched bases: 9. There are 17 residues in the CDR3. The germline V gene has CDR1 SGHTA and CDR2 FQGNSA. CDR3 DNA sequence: TGTGCCAGCAGCTTAACTAGCGGGAGGGCCATGGGACATACGCAGTATTTT. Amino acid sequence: CASSLTSGRAMGHTQYF.

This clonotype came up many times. The CDR3 bases are TGCAGTGCTAGAGACAGTGTGAACTATGGCTACACCTTC. It yields the protein CSARDSVNYGYTF. The chain combines TRBV20-1 with TRBJ1-2; D gene unclear. V lost 0 bases to trimming and J lost 2 bases, with 7 bases between them. The CDR3 consists of 13 residues. Per germline, CDR1 DFQATT and CDR2 SNEGSKA (reference sequence).

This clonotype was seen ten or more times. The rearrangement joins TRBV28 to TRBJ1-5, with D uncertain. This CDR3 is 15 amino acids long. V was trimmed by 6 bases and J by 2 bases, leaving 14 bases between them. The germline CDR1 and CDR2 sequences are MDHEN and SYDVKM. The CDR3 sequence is CASSALPIGNQPQHF. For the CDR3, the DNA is TGTGCCAGCAGCGCCCTTCCCATTGGCAATCAGCCCCAGCATTTT.

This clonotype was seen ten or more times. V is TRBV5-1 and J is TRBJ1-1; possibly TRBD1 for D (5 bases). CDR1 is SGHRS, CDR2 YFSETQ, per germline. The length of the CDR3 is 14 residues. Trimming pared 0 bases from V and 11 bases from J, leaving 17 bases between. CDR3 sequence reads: CASSLDRQSLKAFF. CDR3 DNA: TGCGCCAGCAGCTTGGACCGACAGTCCCTGAAGGCTTTCTTT.

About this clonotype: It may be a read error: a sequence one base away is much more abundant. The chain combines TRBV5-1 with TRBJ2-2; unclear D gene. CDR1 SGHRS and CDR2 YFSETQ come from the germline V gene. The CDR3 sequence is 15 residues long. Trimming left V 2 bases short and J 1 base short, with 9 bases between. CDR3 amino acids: CASSLLTRNTGELFF. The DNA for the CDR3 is TGCGCCAGCAGCTTACTAACAAGGAACACCGGGGAGCTGTTTTTT.

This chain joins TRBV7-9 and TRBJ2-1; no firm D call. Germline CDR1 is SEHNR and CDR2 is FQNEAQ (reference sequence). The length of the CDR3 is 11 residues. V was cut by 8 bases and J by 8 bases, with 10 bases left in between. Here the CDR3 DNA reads TGTGCCAGCTTATCTGGATATGAGCAGTTCTTC. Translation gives CASLSGYEQFF. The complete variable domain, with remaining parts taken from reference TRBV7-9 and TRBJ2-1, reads DTGVSQNPRHKITKRGQNVTFRCDPISEHNRLYWYRQTLGQGPEFLTYFQNEAQLEKSRLLSDRFSAERPKGSFSTLEIQRTEQGDSAMYLCASLSGYEQFFGPGTRLTVL.

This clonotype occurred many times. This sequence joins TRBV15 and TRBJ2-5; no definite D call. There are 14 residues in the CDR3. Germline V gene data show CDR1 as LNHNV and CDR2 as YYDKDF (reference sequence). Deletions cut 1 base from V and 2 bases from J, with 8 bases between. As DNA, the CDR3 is TGTGCCACCAGCAGAGGAGGCAGACAAGAGACCCAGTACTTC. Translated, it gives CATSRGGRQETQYF.

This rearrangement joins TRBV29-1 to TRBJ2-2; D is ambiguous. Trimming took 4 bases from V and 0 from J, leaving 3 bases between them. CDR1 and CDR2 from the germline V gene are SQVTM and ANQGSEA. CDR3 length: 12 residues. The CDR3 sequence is CSVGSNTGELFF. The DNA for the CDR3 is TGCAGCGTTGGCTCGAACACCGGGGAGCTGTTTTTT.